The rows below give T cell receptor beta chains drawn from one sample of a study of cytomegalovirus exposure and HLA in healthy donors. Here immunoSEQ multiplex PCR was the method, and the copy in TCRdb shows in-frame clones only, minus some. The data hold some 140,000 clones, with more than 70% observed a single time. What was sequenced was PBMCs. The receptors were gathered from a male donor in good health and CMV-seropositive. Both conserved end residues are part of each CDR3. D genes are given only for firm matches. Size is stated for part of the rows, as once, few or many counts, or as a class when the clone is expanded.

d_gene,v_gene,j_gene,abundance,CDR3aa,CDR3nt
TRBD1,TRBV4-2,TRBJ2-7,.,CASSPETGGKYEQYF,TGTGCCAGCAGCCCCGAGACAGGGGGCAAGTACGAGCAGTACTTC
TRBD1,TRBV12-5,TRBJ2-1,.,CASGFGQGPYNEQFF,TGTGCTAGTGGTTTCGGACAGGGGCCTTACAATGAGCAGTTCTTC
TRBD2,TRBV6-1,TRBJ2-3,.,CASSEVSGGPTDTQYF,TGTGCCAGCAGTGAAGTAAGCGGGGGGCCCACAGATACGCAGTATTTT
TRBD2,TRBV13,TRBJ2-5,.,CASSLTVLAGGPGETQYF,TGTGCCAGCAGCTTAACCGTACTAGCGGGAGGGCCGGGAGAGACCCAGTACTTC
.,TRBV5-1,TRBJ1-1,few,CASSLEGRGGTEAFF,TGCGCCAGCAGCTTGGAGGGTAGGGGGGGGACTGAAGCTTTCTTT
.,TRBV7-9,TRBJ1-4,.,CASSVSGSTHWEKLFF,TGTGCCAGCAGCGTTTCCGGGAGCACTCATTGGGAAAAACTGTTTTTT
.,TRBV7-2,TRBJ1-5,.,CASSLQGGSSRAQHF,TGTGCCAGCAGCTTACAAGGGGGATCGTCCAGGGCCCAGCATTTT
.,TRBV9,TRBJ2-2,.,CASSSTGRGTTGELFF,TGTGCCAGCAGCTCCACAGGGAGGGGGACGACCGGGGAGCTGTTTTTT
TRBD1,TRBV19,TRBJ1-4,.,CASYETGGFNEKLFF,TGTGCCAGTTATGAGACAGGGGGATTTAATGAAAAACTGTTTTTT
TRBD2,TRBV6-6,TRBJ2-3,.,CASSYAGADTQYF,TGTGCCAGCAGTTACGCGGGAGCAGATACGCAGTATTTT
.,TRBV11-3,TRBJ2-5,.,CASSFGGGETQYF,TGTGCCAGCAGCTTCGGGGGTGGGGAGACCCAGTACTTC
TRBD1,TRBV7-3,TRBJ2-1,.,CASSSDDRGPYNEQFF,TGTGCCAGCAGCTCAGACGACAGGGGGCCCTACAATGAGCAGTTCTTC
TRBD1,TRBV29-1,TRBJ1-2,once,CSASGQGARGYTF,TGCAGCGCCTCGGGACAGGGGGCAAGGGGCTACACCTTC
TRBD2,TRBV6-5,TRBJ2-1,few,CASRYTLAGAYNEQFF,TGTGCCAGCAGATACACCCTAGCGGGGGCCTACAATGAGCAGTTCTTC
TRBD2,TRBV27,TRBJ2-7,.,CASRGLAGNYEQYF,TGTGCCAGCCGAGGACTAGCGGGGAACTACGAGCAGTACTTC
TRBD1,TRBV5-1,TRBJ1-2,.,CASSLWTGDYGYTF,TGCGCCAGCAGCTTGTGGACAGGGGACTATGGCTACACCTTC
TRBD1,TRBV6-1,TRBJ1-1,.,CASHRGTEAFF,TGTGCCAGCCACAGGGGCACTGAAGCTTTCTTT
TRBD1,TRBV7-7,TRBJ1-1,.,CASSLCRQGLHSLPRLNTEAFF,TGTGCTAGCAGCTTGTGTCGACAGGGTTTGCATTCCCTCCCCCGGCTGAACACTGAAGCTTTCTTT
.,TRBV27,TRBJ2-3,.,CASNQLAAITDTQYF,TGTGCCAGCAATCAATTAGCGGCAATTACAGATACGCAGTATTTT
.,TRBV7-6,TRBJ2-7,.,CASSFSPYEQYF,TGTGCCAGCAGCTTCTCCCCCTACGAGCAGTACTTC
.,TRBV19,TRBJ2-1,.,CASSSSGTPYNEQFF,TGTGCCAGTAGTAGCTCCGGGACACCCTACAATGAGCAGTTCTTC
.,TRBV4-3,TRBJ1-2,.,CASSQDLSESNYGYTF,TGCGCCAGCAGCCAAGATCTCAGTGAATCTAACTATGGCTACACCTTC
TRBD1,TRBV7-6,TRBJ1-1,.,CASSKTGVTEAFF,TGTGCCAGCAGCAAGACAGGGGTCACTGAAGCTTTCTTT
.,TRBV9,TRBJ1-5,.,CASSPEGGRNQPQHF,TGTGCCAGCAGCCCGGAAGGCGGGCGCAATCAGCCCCAGCATTTT
TRBD2,TRBV5-6,TRBJ2-1,.,CASTLAGELEDEQFF,TGTGCCAGCACCCTAGCGGGAGAACTTGAGGATGAGCAGTTCTTC
.,TRBV9,TRBJ2-5,.,CASSVLGGEETQYF,TGTGCCAGCAGCGTATTGGGCGGGGAAGAGACCCAGTACTTC
TRBD1,TRBV28,TRBJ2-4,once,CASSFGTGVWNIQYF,TGTGCCAGCAGTTTTGGGACAGGGGTGTGGAACATTCAGTACTTC
TRBD1,TRBV6-4,TRBJ2-2,once,CACNGTGNTGELFF,TGTGCCTGCAACGGGACAGGGAACACCGGGGAGCTGTTTTTT
.,TRBV19,TRBJ2-2,.,CASIPSTRGAGELFF,TGTGCCAGTATCCCCTCCACCCGGGGTGCCGGGGAGCTGTTTTTT
.,TRBV5-5,TRBJ1-6,few,CASSLGVDSNSPLHF,TGTGCCAGCAGCTTGGGGGTGGACAGCAATTCACCCCTCCACTTT
.,TRBV19,TRBJ2-5,.,CASGAQGQETQYF,TGTGCCAGTGGGGCGCAGGGTCAAGAGACCCAGTACTTC
.,TRBV27,TRBJ1-4,once,CASSSPGVNEKLFF,TGTGCCAGCAGTTCACCGGGGGTTAATGAAAAACTGTTTTTT
.,TRBV7-9,TRBJ2-2,once,CASSLVPTVNTGELFF,TGTGCCAGCAGCTTAGTCCCGACAGTGAACACCGGGGAGCTGTTTTTT
TRBD1,TRBV15,TRBJ2-7,.,CATSRGGQGVYEQYF,TGTGCCACCAGCAGAGGTGGACAGGGGGTCTACGAGCAGTACTTC
TRBD1,TRBV14,TRBJ2-5,.,CASRPGTGGSWTQYF,TGTGCCAGCAGGCCCGGGACAGGGGGGTCGTGGACCCAGTACTTC
.,TRBV6-6,TRBJ2-7,.,CASSYSSGLDEQYF,TGTGCCAGCAGTTACTCTTCAGGGTTGGACGAGCAGTACTTC
TRBD1,TRBV7-9,TRBJ1-1,.,CASSSGQTMNTEAFF,TGTGCCAGCAGCTCGGGACAGACCATGAACACTGAAGCTTTCTTT
.,TRBV11-2,TRBJ2-5,.,CASSLGMETQYF,TGTGCCAGCAGCTTGGGCATGGAGACCCAGTACTTC
TRBD1,TRBV6-5,TRBJ1-1,.,CASSYGDRVLEAFF,TGTGCCAGCAGTTATGGGGACAGGGTGCTTGAAGCTTTCTTT
.,TRBV5-4,TRBJ2-7,.,CASSLVPGYEQYF,TGTGCCAGCAGCTTGGTTCCGGGATACGAGCAGTACTTC
.,TRBV7-4,TRBJ2-6,few,CASSSDQGTPHSGANVLTF,TGTGCCAGCAGCTCCGACCAGGGCACACCCCACTCTGGGGCCAACGTCCTGACTTTC
.,TRBV7-9,TRBJ2-7,.,CASSLEQAVREQYF,TGTGCCAGCAGCTTAGAACAGGCTGTGCGTGAGCAGTACTTC